A selection of T cell receptor beta chains follows, all from one sample in a study of blood T cell repertoires in COVID-19. The protocol was immunoSEQ multiplex PCR, while the TCRdb copy is restricted to in-frame clones and leaves out a portion. The sample carries roughly 200,000 clones, approximately 85% recorded once. The specimen was PBMCs or T cells enriched from blood (not recorded which). The receptor source for this set is a man in his forties or fifties who had recovered from COVID-19. Each CDR3 is given with its conserved first and last residue. Each record gives: D gene, J gene, clone size, V gene, CDR3 DNA, CDR3 protein. A D gene is named only where the DNA matches it firmly. Size is stated for part of the rows, as once, few or many counts, or as a class when the clone is expanded.

D gene: TRBD1
J gene: TRBJ2-1
clone size: NA
V gene: TRBV18
CDR3 DNA: TGTGCCAGCTCACCAGGGATGCTGGGACAGGGCTACAATGAGCAGTTCTTC
CDR3 protein: CASSPGMLGQGYNEQFF

D gene: TRBD2
J gene: TRBJ2-1
clone size: NA
V gene: TRBV10-3
CDR3 DNA: TGTGCCATCAGTAGCGGGGGGAGCTCCTACAATGAGCAGTTCTTC
CDR3 protein: CAISSGGSSYNEQFF

D gene: NA
J gene: TRBJ2-2
clone size: NA
V gene: TRBV3-1/TRBV3-2
CDR3 DNA: TGTGCCAGCAGCCAAGAAGAGAGCGTGGGCACCGGGGAGCTGTTTTTT
CDR3 protein: CASSQEESVGTGELFF

D gene: NA
J gene: TRBJ2-1
clone size: NA
V gene: TRBV7-3
CDR3 DNA: TGTGCCAGCAGCCCGGGCGGGACAGTAGTCCAGTTCTTC
CDR3 protein: CASSPGGTVVQFF

D gene: NA
J gene: TRBJ2-7
clone size: many
V gene: TRBV9
CDR3 DNA: TGTGCCAGCAGCCCCCAGAGAGGATACGAGCAGTACTTC
CDR3 protein: CASSPQRGYEQYF

D gene: NA
J gene: TRBJ2-1
clone size: NA
V gene: TRBV11-3
CDR3 DNA: TGTGCCAGCAGCCCCTCCCCCTCGCGGAACAATGAGCAGTTCTTC
CDR3 protein: CASSPSPSRNNEQFF

D gene: TRBD2
J gene: TRBJ2-2
clone size: NA
V gene: TRBV6-1
CDR3 DNA: TGTGCCAGCAGTGGACTAGCGGGAGGGACTAACACCGGGGAGCTGTTTTTT
CDR3 protein: CASSGLAGGTNTGELFF

D gene: TRBD2
J gene: TRBJ2-2
clone size: NA
V gene: TRBV9
CDR3 DNA: TGTGCCAGCAGCGTAGAGGCAAGCGGGAGGAGGTCGGGGGAGCTGTTTTTT
CDR3 protein: CASSVEASGRRSGELFF

D gene: NA
J gene: TRBJ2-7
clone size: NA
V gene: TRBV11-2
CDR3 DNA: TGTGCCAGCAGCCTTACTAGTGGGATCCGGGGGGCGGTATCCTACGAGCAGTACTTC
CDR3 protein: CASSLTSGIRGAVSYEQYF

D gene: NA
J gene: TRBJ1-5
clone size: few
V gene: TRBV7-8
CDR3 DNA: TGTGCCAGCAGCTTAGAGACTAAGCCCCAGCATTTT
CDR3 protein: CASSLETKPQHF

D gene: NA
J gene: TRBJ1-2
clone size: few
V gene: TRBV6-1
CDR3 DNA: TGTGCCAGCAGTGAAGCGCCCGGGGGTAGGGCCTATGGCTACACCTTC
CDR3 protein: CASSEAPGGRAYGYTF

D gene: TRBD2
J gene: TRBJ2-7
clone size: NA
V gene: TRBV20-1
CDR3 DNA: TGCAGTGCTAGTTCCGGGAGGGGTCACGAGCAGTACTTC
CDR3 protein: CSASSGRGHEQYF

D gene: TRBD1
J gene: TRBJ2-3
clone size: NA
V gene: TRBV6-2/TRBV6-3
CDR3 DNA: TGTGCCAGCAGTTCGGAAGGACAGGGTAGGACAGATACGCAGTATTTT
CDR3 protein: CASSSEGQGRTDTQYF

D gene: TRBD1
J gene: TRBJ2-5
clone size: NA
V gene: TRBV2
CDR3 DNA: TGTGCCAGCAGCCCAACGACAGGGGAGACCCAGTACTTC
CDR3 protein: CASSPTTGETQYF

D gene: TRBD1
J gene: TRBJ2-2
clone size: few
V gene: TRBV11-3
CDR3 DNA: TGTGCCAGCAGCCCCGGGACAGGGACCACCGGGGAGCTGTTTTTT
CDR3 protein: CASSPGTGTTGELFF

D gene: NA
J gene: TRBJ1-2
clone size: NA
V gene: TRBV12-3/TRBV12-4
CDR3 DNA: TGTGCCAGCAGTTTAATGCGGGTGTCTGGCTACACCTTC
CDR3 protein: CASSLMRVSGYTF

D gene: TRBD1
J gene: TRBJ1-4
clone size: once
V gene: TRBV7-9
CDR3 DNA: TGTGCCGGTGAGACAGGGCTTAATGAAAAACTGTTTTTT
CDR3 protein: CAGETGLNEKLFF

D gene: TRBD1
J gene: TRBJ1-1
clone size: NA
V gene: TRBV5-5
CDR3 DNA: TGTGCCAGCAGCTTTGGGGACAGGCTTCGATCGGCTGAAGCTTTCTTT
CDR3 protein: CASSFGDRLRSAEAFF

D gene: TRBD1
J gene: TRBJ1-5
clone size: NA
V gene: TRBV27
CDR3 DNA: TGTGCCAGCAGTGGGACAGGGGGAGGTAGACAGCATTTT
CDR3 protein: CASSGTGGGRQHF

D gene: TRBD2
J gene: TRBJ2-2
clone size: NA
V gene: TRBV19
CDR3 DNA: TGTGCCAGTAGTATCGGTAGCGGGAGTTTTGGCGGGGAGCTGTTTTTT
CDR3 protein: CASSIGSGSFGGELFF

D gene: TRBD2
J gene: TRBJ2-2
clone size: once
V gene: TRBV2
CDR3 DNA: TGTGCCAGCAGTGGACTAGCGGGGAACACCGGGGAGCTGTTTTTT
CDR3 protein: CASSGLAGNTGELFF

D gene: TRBD1
J gene: TRBJ1-1
clone size: NA
V gene: TRBV11-1
CDR3 DNA: TGTGCCAGCAGTCACAGGGGGTTGACTGAAGCTTTCTTT
CDR3 protein: CASSHRGLTEAFF

D gene: TRBD2
J gene: TRBJ2-1
clone size: few
V gene: TRBV5-4
CDR3 DNA: TGTGCCAGCAGCTACGGACTAAGCGGGAGAAGTAATGAGCAGTTCTTC
CDR3 protein: CASSYGLSGRSNEQFF

D gene: NA
J gene: TRBJ2-7
clone size: NA
V gene: TRBV6-5
CDR3 DNA: TGTGCCAGCAGTTACAGCGAAGCTTTCCCCTACGAGCAGTACTTC
CDR3 protein: CASSYSEAFPYEQYF

D gene: TRBD1
J gene: TRBJ2-2
clone size: NA
V gene: TRBV25-1
CDR3 DNA: TGTGCCAGCAGCGAGAATACCGGGACAGGGCGCACCGGGGAGCTGTTTTTT
CDR3 protein: CASSENTGTGRTGELFF

D gene: TRBD1
J gene: TRBJ2-5
clone size: NA
V gene: TRBV5-1
CDR3 DNA: TGCGCCAGCCGCCGGACAGGAAAAGGGGAGACCCAGTACTTC
CDR3 protein: CASRRTGKGETQYF

D gene: TRBD1
J gene: TRBJ1-6
clone size: NA
V gene: TRBV2
CDR3 DNA: TGTGCCAGCAGCGACCGGGACAGCTCCTATAATTCACCCCTCCACTTT
CDR3 protein: CASSDRDSSYNSPLHF

D gene: NA
J gene: TRBJ1-5
clone size: few
V gene: TRBV6-2/TRBV6-3
CDR3 DNA: TGTGCCAGCAGCACCAACAGGGCCCTCGGCCCTAGAGCAGGGCAGCCCCAGCATTTT
CDR3 protein: CASSTNRALGPRAGQPQHF

D gene: NA
J gene: TRBJ1-1
clone size: NA
V gene: TRBV7-2
CDR3 DNA: TGTGCCAGCAGCCGCCAGGTGAGCGGGCTCGGAGCTTTCTTT
CDR3 protein: CASSRQVSGLGAFF

D gene: NA
J gene: TRBJ2-7
clone size: NA
V gene: TRBV4-2
CDR3 DNA: TGTGCCAGCAGCCCTTCGACGGGGTGGGAGCAGTACTTC
CDR3 protein: CASSPSTGWEQYF

D gene: NA
J gene: TRBJ2-6
clone size: once
V gene: TRBV10-3
CDR3 DNA: TGTGCCATCAGTGAGTCGGAGGGGCGTGCCAACGTCCTGACTTTC
CDR3 protein: CAISESEGRANVLTF

D gene: NA
J gene: TRBJ2-5
clone size: NA
V gene: TRBV28
CDR3 DNA: TGTGCCAGCTCTTCAGGCGTCCGAGAGACCCAGTACTTC
CDR3 protein: CASSSGVRETQYF

D gene: TRBD2
J gene: TRBJ2-5
clone size: NA
V gene: TRBV28
CDR3 DNA: TGTGCCAGCAGCTCCCCAGCGGGGGGGAACAAGAGGACCCAGTACTTC
CDR3 protein: CASSSPAGGNKRTQYF

D gene: NA
J gene: TRBJ2-3
clone size: NA
V gene: TRBV5-6
CDR3 DNA: TGTGCCAGCAGCTGGGGCGACACAGATACGCAGTATTTT
CDR3 protein: CASSWGDTDTQYF

D gene: TRBD2
J gene: TRBJ2-6
clone size: NA
V gene: TRBV7-8
CDR3 DNA: TGTGCCAGCAGCCCTCGGGAGGCCCGCTCTGGGGCCAACGTCCTGACTTTC
CDR3 protein: CASSPREARSGANVLTF

D gene: NA
J gene: TRBJ2-7
clone size: NA
V gene: TRBV6-5
CDR3 DNA: TGTGCCAGCAGTTACAACAGGAACTCCTACGAGCAGTACTTC
CDR3 protein: CASSYNRNSYEQYF

D gene: TRBD1
J gene: TRBJ1-2
clone size: once
V gene: TRBV28
CDR3 DNA: TGTGCCAGCAGTTTAGGACAGGATGCTGGCTACACCTTC
CDR3 protein: CASSLGQDAGYTF

D gene: TRBD1
J gene: TRBJ1-2
clone size: NA
V gene: TRBV10-3
CDR3 DNA: TGTGCCATCGGGGAGAAACAGGGGGGCTATGGCTACACCTTC
CDR3 protein: CAIGEKQGGYGYTF

D gene: NA
J gene: TRBJ1-4
clone size: NA
V gene: TRBV9
CDR3 DNA: TGTGCCAGCACCCGGGGCGGGGCGGATGAAAAACTGTTTTTT
CDR3 protein: CASTRGGADEKLFF

D gene: TRBD2
J gene: TRBJ2-2
clone size: NA
V gene: TRBV19
CDR3 DNA: TGTGCCAGTAGTTGGGGAGGGTTTGGGAAAACCGGGGAGCTGTTTTTT
CDR3 protein: CASSWGGFGKTGELFF

D gene: TRBD1
J gene: TRBJ1-1
clone size: NA
V gene: TRBV6-5
CDR3 DNA: TGTGCCGCACGGGGACAGGGGGGAATGAACACTGAAGCTTTCTTT
CDR3 protein: CAARGQGGMNTEAFF

D gene: TRBD1
J gene: TRBJ1-3
clone size: NA
V gene: TRBV2
CDR3 DNA: TGTGCCAGCAGTGTTGGCCGACAGGGCGCACTCAACACCATATATTTT
CDR3 protein: CASSVGRQGALNTIYF

D gene: NA
J gene: TRBJ1-2
clone size: once
V gene: TRBV28
CDR3 DNA: TGTGCCAGCAGTTTCCCAAGGACAGTCTATGGCTACACCTTC
CDR3 protein: CASSFPRTVYGYTF

D gene: TRBD2
J gene: TRBJ2-5
clone size: NA
V gene: TRBV27
CDR3 DNA: TGTGCCAGCAGCCGGTGGCTGGCTAGCGGGAGTAGAACCCAGTACTTC
CDR3 protein: CASSRWLASGSRTQYF

D gene: TRBD2
J gene: TRBJ2-3
clone size: NA
V gene: TRBV6-5
CDR3 DNA: TGTGCCAGCAATAGAGGCGGGAGGGCTTCAGATACGCAGTATTTT
CDR3 protein: CASNRGGRASDTQYF

D gene: NA
J gene: TRBJ2-2
clone size: few
V gene: TRBV14
CDR3 DNA: TGTGCCAGCAGCCAAAGGACAGGGAGGGAGCGCTCTACCGGGGAGCTGTTTTTT
CDR3 protein: CASSQRTGRERSTGELFF

D gene: TRBD2
J gene: TRBJ2-1
clone size: NA
V gene: TRBV6-5
CDR3 DNA: TGTGCCAGCAGTCTAGCGGGAGAAGAAGACAATGAGCAGTTCTTC
CDR3 protein: CASSLAGEEDNEQFF

D gene: NA
J gene: TRBJ1-5
clone size: NA
V gene: TRBV15
CDR3 DNA: TGTGCCACCAGCAGCGGTCCAAGGGGGTCGGGCAATCAGCCCCAGCATTTT
CDR3 protein: CATSSGPRGSGNQPQHF

D gene: TRBD1
J gene: TRBJ1-5
clone size: NA
V gene: TRBV2
CDR3 DNA: TGTGCCAGCACGCTGGACAGGAATCAGCCCCAGCATTTT
CDR3 protein: CASTLDRNQPQHF

D gene: NA
J gene: TRBJ2-5
clone size: once
V gene: TRBV6-5
CDR3 DNA: TGTGCCAGCAGTTTCGGTCTACTCCAAGAGACCCAGTACTTC
CDR3 protein: CASSFGLLQETQYF

D gene: NA
J gene: TRBJ1-1
clone size: NA
V gene: TRBV24-1
CDR3 DNA: TGTGCCACCAGTGATTCTGGACTGGGAGACACTGAAGCTTTCTTT
CDR3 protein: CATSDSGLGDTEAFF

D gene: TRBD2
J gene: TRBJ2-7
clone size: NA
V gene: TRBV25-1
CDR3 DNA: TGTGCCAGCGGCCTCAGGGAGGGAATCTACGAGCAGTACTTC
CDR3 protein: CASGLREGIYEQYF

D gene: NA
J gene: TRBJ1-1
clone size: NA
V gene: TRBV5-1
CDR3 DNA: TGCGCCAGCAGCTTGGTAGCCCAGCTGAACACTGAAGCTTTCTTT
CDR3 protein: CASSLVAQLNTEAFF

D gene: NA
J gene: TRBJ1-6
clone size: NA
V gene: TRBV18
CDR3 DNA: TGTGCCAGCTCACCATCGGGGGGTCCACCCCTCCACTTT
CDR3 protein: CASSPSGGPPLHF

D gene: NA
J gene: TRBJ1-2
clone size: few
V gene: TRBV7-9
CDR3 DNA: TGTGCCAGCAGCTTCGGTCAGGGCCACTATGGCTACACCTTC
CDR3 protein: CASSFGQGHYGYTF

D gene: TRBD1
J gene: TRBJ1-1
clone size: NA
V gene: TRBV18
CDR3 DNA: TGTGCCAGCTCACCGCAGGGACAGGGAAACACTGAAGCTTTCTTT
CDR3 protein: CASSPQGQGNTEAFF

D gene: NA
J gene: TRBJ2-1
clone size: NA
V gene: TRBV3-1/TRBV3-2
CDR3 DNA: TGTGCCAGCAGCTTTGACGGGGGCTCCTACAATGAGCAGTTCTTC
CDR3 protein: CASSFDGGSYNEQFF

D gene: NA
J gene: TRBJ2-6
clone size: NA
V gene: TRBV18
CDR3 DNA: TGTGCCAGCTCACCACCCGGGACTCTCTCTGGGGCCAACGTCCTGACTTTC
CDR3 protein: CASSPPGTLSGANVLTF

D gene: NA
J gene: TRBJ2-3
clone size: NA
V gene: TRBV19
CDR3 DNA: TGTGCCAGTAGTATTGGGGGGGCGCGAAGCACAGATACGCAGTATTTT
CDR3 protein: CASSIGGARSTDTQYF

D gene: TRBD2
J gene: TRBJ2-7
clone size: NA
V gene: TRBV27
CDR3 DNA: TGTGCCAGCAGTCCCCGGGGACTAGCGGGTGGGAACGAGCAGTACTTC
CDR3 protein: CASSPRGLAGGNEQYF